These 8 T cell receptor beta chains share one sample of origin, sequenced in a study of cytomegalovirus exposure and HLA in healthy donors. 13 Jbeta primers and 60 Vbeta primers were used for the PCR. Method: immunoSEQ multiplex PCR; TCRdb's copy keeps in-frame clones and lacks some. This sample's table has around 190,000 clones. Sequenced input: PBMCs. All receptors come from a woman between 25 and 40 years old in good health and CMV-seropositive.

The rearrangement uses TRBV18 and TRBJ2-5; 7 positions agree with TRBD1. Germline V gives CDR1 KGHSH, CDR2 LQKENI. V shed 6 bases and J 5 bases; nucleotides not matched to a gene: 12. The length of the CDR3 is 15 residues. This CDR3 reads CASSPLTGNLETQYF. In DNA, the CDR3 is TGTGCCAGCTCCCCGCTGACAGGGAATTTGGAGACCCAGTACTTC.

V usage is TRBV7-9 and J usage is TRBJ1-4; D is ambiguous. Germline V lookup: CDR1 SEHNR, CDR2 FQNEAQ (reference sequence). Trimming took 4 bases from V and 0 from J, leaving 9 bases between them. This CDR3 region has 15 residues. DNA for the CDR3: TGTGCCAGCAGCTCCCCTCCCCCAACTAATGAAAAACTGTTTTTT. It codes for CASSSPPPTNEKLFF.

In regard to this clone: One end of the junction does not line up with germline, which may come from a read error. J is TRBJ2-5 and V is TRBV5-4, with TRBD2 matching over 9 bases. From germline, CDR1 is SGHNT and CDR2 YYREEE (reference sequence). The CDR3 spans 16 residues. Here the CDR3 DNA reads TGTGCCGGCAGCCCGGCGGCGGGGGGGCAGCGAGAGACCCAGTACTTC. Translating it yields CAGSPAAGGQRETQYF.

The chain recombines TRBV13 with TRBJ2-2; the match to TRBD2 covers 8 bases. V was clipped by 5 bases and J by 0 bases; unmatched bases: 8. There are 17 residues in the CDR3. Germline loops: CDR1 PRHDT, CDR2 FYEKMQ (reference sequence). CDR3: CASSERAGGTNTGELFF. The DNA for the CDR3 is TGTGCCAGCAGCGAGCGGGCGGGGGGCACGAACACCGGGGAGCTGTTTTTT.

This chain uses TRBV11-2 with TRBJ2-5, with TRBD2 matching 12 bases. The CDR3 contains 16 residues. Germline CDR1 is SGHAT and CDR2 is FQNNGV. Unmatched junction bases numbered 5, after V lost 5 bases and J lost 1 base. The CDR3 bases are TGTGCCAGCAGCCGACTAGCGGGGGCCTCCCAAGAGACCCAGTACTTC. Translating it yields CASSRLAGASQETQYF.

V and J are TRBV14 and TRBJ1-1; the D is unclear. The CDR3 loop spans 14 amino acids. Per the germline V gene, CDR1 is SGHDN and CDR2 is FVKESK. Trimming cost V 4 bases and J 0 bases, with 9 bases left between them. The CDR3 here is CASSLRGLNTEAFF. The CDR3 DNA reads TGTGCCAGCAGCCTCCGCGGCCTGAACACTGAAGCTTTCTTT.

The chain uses TRBV6-5 and TRBJ1-3, with a weak D call TRBD1 (5 bases). Germline lookup yields CDR1 MNHEY and CDR2 SVGAGI. The CDR3 has 14 residues. V lost 5 bases and J lost 0, with 8 bases in between. The CDR3, as DNA: TGTGCCAGCAGTGACAGCTACTCTGGAAACACCATATATTTT. Amino acid sequence: CASSDSYSGNTIYF.

J is TRBJ1-2 and V is TRBV10-3, with no clear D. CDR1 and CDR2 (germline): ENHRY, SYGVKD. The CDR3 is 13 residues long. V was cut by 8 bases and J by 5 bases, with 15 bases left in between. The CDR3 nucleotides read TGTGCCATCGGCCTAGTTTCGTATTATGGCTACACCTTC. It specifies CAIGLVSYYGYTF.